This entry is about one T cell receptor beta chain. What it recognizes is unknown. TCR beta cDNA libraries had unique molecular identifiers. MiXCR, applied by TCRdb to the PCR reads, yields one record per CDR3 protein. The sample consists of about 540,000 distinct CDR3 sequences, under 40% of them appearing once. The record originates from a study of post-analysis software for immune sequencing data. This CDR3 region has 20 residues. Germline V gene lookup returns CDR1 LGHDT and CDR2 YNNKEL (reference sequence). With 6 bases clipped from V and 7 bases from J, the junction kept 19 bases outside the gene matches. General study points: When compared against controls, multiple sclerosis patients showed significantly lower normalized Chao1 diversity. Patients showed TRBV5-6, TRBV5-1 and TRBV20-1 among five TRBV segments more frequent than in controls.

This chain uses TRBV3-1 with TRBJ2-1; 15 bases line up with TRBD2. Material for sequencing was blood. The sequence was obtained from a girl aged 2-17 years with multiple sclerosis. The CDR3 region is CASRQTPGLAGGRSNNEQFF. The DNA of the CDR3 is TGTGCCAGCAGACAAACTCCCGGACTAGCGGGGGGGCGTTCGAATAATGAGCAGTTCTTC.